This TCR beta chain was sequenced in a study of T cell repertoires in cytomegalovirus infection. Study context: Indicated by public TCR beta signatures were CMV infection and matching HLA type. Study conclusions and caveats: HLA-C-restricted CMV clonotypes gave the most frequent clonotype in two of eight donors.

Trimming took 2 bases from V and 6 from J, leaving 17 bases between them. The CDR3 is 15 amino acids. Looked up from germline, CDR1 is SGHTA and CDR2 is FQGNSA. The sample holds many counts of this clonotype. Its antigen is still unknown. TCRdb processed the reads anew with MiXCR; each CDR3 protein has one entry. The sample includes approximately 290,000 distinct CDR3 sequences, about 25% seen only once; the top ten take about 14%. The sequence derives from a human donor in good health (CMV status not recorded). Some clones in this sample may be carry-over from other donors' samples. What was sequenced was PBMCs. The V gene is TRBV7-2, the J gene TRBJ2-7; D ambiguous. The CDR3 loop is CASSLYSGGESEQYF. In DNA form, the CDR3 reads TGTGCCAGCAGCTTATATTCGGGCGGCGAAAGCGAGCAGTACTTC.